Below, 13 T cell receptor beta chains from the same sample are listed, as sequenced in a study of early T cells in non-severe SARS-CoV-2 infection. TCRdb used MiXCR to reprocess the 5' RACE reads, holding one entry per CDR3 protein. The sample contains fewer than 65,000 distinct CDR3 sequences, 9.5% to 15% of which appear only once. The sequenced material came from whole blood. These receptors were obtained from an adult who was a healthcare worker with PCR-confirmed SARS-CoV-2 infection or an uninfected control (not recorded which).

This clonotype was counted a few times. This chain joins TRBV7-9 and TRBJ1-1; D gene ambiguous. V was trimmed by 2 bases and J by 5 bases, leaving 9 bases between them. The CDR3 totals 13 residues. Germline assignment: CDR1 SEHNR and CDR2 FQNEAQ (reference sequence). CDR3 residues: CASSLLDGTEAFF. The CDR3 region has the DNA TGTGCCAGCAGCTTATTGGATGGTACTGAAGCTTTCTTT.

On this clonotype: This may stem from a read error, because a much larger clone lies one nucleotide away. The V call is TRBV3-1, the J call TRBJ2-3, with a weak D call TRBD2 (6 bases). The V end was cut by 6 bases, the J end by 8 bases, with 24 bases between. Looked up from germline, CDR1 is LGHDT and CDR2 is YNNKEL (reference sequence). The CDR3 spans 16 residues. The CDR3 DNA reads as TGTGCCAGCAGTTCAGTAAGGGACTCGCCCGCAGGTACGCAGTATTTT. Residues: CASSSVRDSPAGTQYF.

This clonotype was observed many times. The chain joins TRBV12-3 or TRBV12-4 to TRBJ2-7, with D uncertain. V lost 3 bases and J lost 6, with 6 bases in between. CDR3 length: 11 amino acids. The CDR3 is CASSFGREQYF. DNA of the CDR3: TGTGCCAGCAGTTTCGGACGCGAGCAGTACTTC.

This clonotype was observed many times. J is TRBJ1-1 and V is TRBV27; D unclear. V lost 3 bases and J 5 bases, leaving 13 bases between the germline ends. CDR3 length: 14 amino acids. Germline V gene data show CDR1 as MNHEY and CDR2 as SMNVEV (reference sequence). DNA of the CDR3: TGTGCCAGCAGTTTTAGGGAGGCTGGAACTGAAGCTTTCTTT. It codes for CASSFREAGTEAFF.

This clonotype came up a few times. This chain connects TRBV7-9 to TRBJ2-3; 11 bases are shared with TRBD2. V lost 4 bases, J lost 9 bases, and 6 bases stayed unmatched. CDR3 length: 14 residues. Per germline, CDR1 SEHNR and CDR2 FQNEAQ (reference sequence). CDR3 loop: CASSSGLAAGTQYF. CDR3 sequence (DNA): TGTGCCAGCAGCTCGGGACTAGCGGCGGGAACGCAGTATTTT.

On this clonotype itself: This may come from a read error, since a much larger clone is one base off. V and J are TRBV10-1 and TRBJ1-1; tentative D call: TRBD1 (5 bases). The CDR3 length is 13 residues. Germline V gives CDR1 WNHNN, CDR2 SYGVQD (reference sequence). V lost 5 bases, J lost 5 bases, and 12 bases lay in between. CDR3 in DNA: TGCGCCAGCAGTTCCGCAGGGAAAACTGAAGCTTTCTTT. Translating gives CASSSAGKTEAFF.

This chain connects TRBV18 to TRBJ1-2, with a weak D call TRBD1 (5 bases). CDR1 KGHSH and CDR2 LQKENI come from the germline V gene. V was cut by 4 bases and J by 0 bases, with 15 bases left in between. The CDR3 is 16 amino acids. The CDR3 DNA reads as TGTGCCAGCTCACAGTACGGGAGGGGATCTAACTATGGCTACACCTTC. Its protein is CASSQYGRGSNYGYTF.

This clonotype appeared many times. This chain connects TRBV7-9 to TRBJ1-6; 7 nucleotides line up with TRBD1. Germline CDR1 is SEHNR and CDR2 is FQNEAQ (reference sequence). This CDR3 spans 16 amino acids. The V segment lost 4 bases and the J segment 11 bases; nucleotides outside the gene matches: 14. Written as DNA, the CDR3 is TGTGCCAGCAGCTACTCCCGGGGGGGGACAGACCCACCCCTCCACTTT. Translation gives CASSYSRGGTDPPLHF.

This clonotype was detected ten times or more. The J gene is TRBJ2-3, the V gene TRBV9; 10 bases agree with TRBD1. The CDR3 runs 15 residues. V dropped 3 bases and J dropped 2; count of bases not matched to a gene: 3. Germline CDR1 reads SGDLS; CDR2 reads YYNGEE. For the CDR3, the DNA is TGTGCCAGCAGCGCCGGGACAGGGGTCACAGATACGCAGTATTTT. This codes for CASSAGTGVTDTQYF.

This clonotype has at least ten counts. The V call is TRBV28, the J call TRBJ2-7; 9 positions match TRBD1. The CDR3 has 13 residues. CDR1 is MDHEN, CDR2 SYDVKM, per germline. V lost 7 bases to trimming and J lost 6 bases; unmatched junction nucleotides: 7. This CDR3 is CASTLGTGREQYF. The DNA of the CDR3 is TGTGCCAGCACCTTAGGGACAGGGCGCGAGCAGTACTTC.

The V gene is TRBV28, the J gene TRBJ1-4; a possible D gene is TRBD1 (6 bases). Germline CDR1 and CDR2: MDHEN and SYDVKM. V gave up 2 bases and J gave up 6 bases, with 13 bases separating them. The CDR3 consists of 15 residues. The CDR3 loop is CASSLGGPGDEKLFF. In nucleotides, the CDR3 is TGTGCCAGCAGTTTAGGCGGGCCAGGGGATGAAAAACTGTTTTTT.

This clonotype was observed a handful of times. This rearrangement joins TRBV5-1 to TRBJ2-3; D is undetermined. V dropped 2 bases and J dropped 6 bases, with 13 bases sitting between them. The CDR3 runs 14 residues. Germline V gives CDR1 SGHRS, CDR2 YFSETQ. The CDR3, as DNA: TGCGCCAGCAGCTTCGGGTCCCAAGGGGATACGCAGTATTTT. Translated: CASSFGSQGDTQYF.

V and J are TRBV6-2 or TRBV6-3 and TRBJ1-3; no definite D call. V lost 7 bases and J lost 4, with 11 bases in between. The CDR3 contains 13 residues. Germline lookup yields CDR1 MNHEY and CDR2 SVGEGT. The CDR3 nucleotides read TGTGCCAGCACTCTAACCTTCGGAAACACCATATATTTT. Protein sequence: CASTLTFGNTIYF.